This entry lists 29 T cell receptor beta chains sequenced from one sample in a study of T cell changes during pregnancy in multiple sclerosis. Method: immunoSEQ multiplex PCR; TCRdb's copy keeps in-frame clones and lacks some. The table lists 40,000 to 50,000 clones, approximately 90% of them singletons. The sequencing here drew on CD4+ T cells from peripheral blood mononuclear cells, taken before pregnancy. These receptor sequences come from a female donor with multiple sclerosis, enrolled in a pregnancy study.

The chain employs TRBV18 and TRBJ2-7, with a possible D match to TRBD1 (5 bases). CDR1 is KGHSH, CDR2 LQKENI, per germline. V lost 0 bases to trimming and J lost 6 bases, with 15 bases between them. This CDR3 region has 15 residues. The DNA for the CDR3 is TGTGCCAGCTCACCACCTTCCGCAGGGCGCTCCGAGCAGTACTTC. This translates into CASSPPSAGRSEQYF. Using reference TRBV18 and TRBJ2-7 for the parts outside the CDR3, the full variable domain is NAGVMQNPRHLVRRRGQEARLRCSPMKGHSHVYWYRQLPEEGLKFMVYLQKENIIDESGMPKERFSAEFPKEGPSILRIQQVVRGDSAAYFCASSPPSAGRSEQYFGPGTRLTVT.

The chain employs TRBV2 and TRBJ2-1; possibly TRBD1 for D (6 bases). Trimming removed 6 bases from V and 7 bases from J, with 13 bases in between. Germline V CDR1 and CDR2: SNHLY, FYNNEI. The CDR3 has 13 residues. The CDR3 coding sequence is TGTGCCAGCAGGATCACAGGGCCTAATGAGCAGTTCTTC. It encodes CASRITGPNEQFF.

This chain connects TRBV5-4 to TRBJ1-6; 9 bases line up with TRBD1. The CDR3 is 17 amino acids. Looked up from germline, CDR1 is SGHNT and CDR2 is YYREEE (reference sequence). V gave up 1 base and J gave up 7 bases; unmatched junction bases: 9. This chain's CDR3 is CASSLYPGQGANSPLHF. CDR3 sequence (DNA): TGTGCCAGCAGCTTGTATCCGGGACAGGGAGCAAATTCACCCCTCCACTTT. Drawing the rest from reference TRBV5-4 and TRBJ1-6, the complete variable domain is ETGVTQSPTHLIKTRGQQVTLRCSSQSGHNTVSWYQQALGQGPQFIFQYYREEENGRGNFPPRFSGLQFPNYSSELNVNALELDDSALYLCASSLYPGQGANSPLHFGNGTRLTVT.

The chain recombines TRBV5-1 with TRBJ2-1; 10 nucleotides line up with TRBD2. J gave up 1 base and V 3 bases, and 7 bases lay outside the gene matches. Germline CDR1 and CDR2: SGHRS and YFSETQ. CDR3 length equals 17 residues. The CDR3 sequence is CASSSSGGTSSYNEQFF. CDR3 coding DNA: TGCGCCAGCAGCTCTAGCGGGGGAACATCATCCTACAATGAGCAGTTCTTC.

The chain couples TRBV19 to TRBJ2-3; 10 bases agree with TRBD1. The length of the CDR3 is 18 residues. V lost 6 bases to trimming and J lost 0 bases; unmatched junction nucleotides: 12. Germline V gene lookup returns CDR1 LNHDA and CDR2 SQIVND (reference sequence). The CDR3 DNA sequence: TGTGCCAGTAGAGGCCGGGACAGGGGTTACCCTAGCACAGATACGCAGTATTTT. The encoded protein is CASRGRDRGYPSTDTQYF.

The chain employs TRBV15 and TRBJ1-3; D perhaps matches TRBD1 (6 bases). The CDR3 covers 17 residues. Germline lookup yields CDR1 LNHNV and CDR2 YYDKDF (reference sequence). V shed 5 bases and J shed 0 bases, with 17 bases lying between them. The CDR3 loop reads CATSRYPQGVSGNTIYF. The CDR3 DNA reads as TGTGCCACCAGCCGATACCCACAGGGTGTCTCTGGAAACACCATATATTTT.

V and J are TRBV10-1 and TRBJ1-1; possibly TRBD1 for D (5 bases). Looked up from germline, CDR1 is WNHNN and CDR2 is SYGVQD (reference sequence). The CDR3 covers 13 residues. V was pared by 5 bases and J by 2 bases, with 9 bases between. CDR3 in amino acids: CASSPQGNTEAFF. CDR3 DNA: TGCGCCAGCAGTCCTCAGGGAAACACTGAAGCTTTCTTT.

In its sample, this clone was seen once. The chain carries TRBV29-1 and TRBJ1-4; maybe TRBD1 (5 bases). Germline CDR1 SQVTM, CDR2 ANQGSEA. The CDR3 runs to 16 residues. V lost 2 bases and J lost 10, with 23 bases in between. As DNA, the CDR3 is TGCAGCGTTGAACAGGGAATATACCCTCAGGATGGAAAACTGTTTTTT. Translating it yields CSVEQGIYPQDGKLFF. The full variable domain, its missing parts supplied by reference TRBV29-1 and TRBJ1-4, is SAVISQKPSRDICQRGTSLTIQCQVDSQVTMMFWYRQQPGQSLTLIATANQGSEATYESGFVIDKFPISRPNLTFSTLTVSNMSPEDSSIYLCSVEQGIYPQDGKLFFGSGTQLSVL.

The rearrangement joins TRBV19 to TRBJ2-7; 12 bases match TRBD2. Germline CDR1 LNHDA, CDR2 SQIVND (reference sequence). V was clipped by 5 bases and J by 0 bases; unmatched bases: 5. The CDR3 is made up of 16 amino acids. The CDR3 coding sequence is TGTGCCAGTAGTTCCCTACTAGCGGGAGGCTCCTACGAGCAGTACTTC. This translates into CASSSLLAGGSYEQYF.

The CDR3 sequence: CASSPPRRSSYEQYF. CDR3 sequence (DNA): TGTGCCAGCAGCCCCCCTCGGAGGAGCTCCTACGAGCAGTACTTC. The chain combines TRBV7-8 with TRBJ2-7; D is perhaps TRBD2 (5 bases). The CDR3 has 15 residues. Germline V CDR1 and CDR2: SGHVS, FQNEAQ. The V end was cut by 5 bases, the J end by 0 bases, with 14 bases between.

The rearrangement links TRBV6-1 to TRBJ2-5; 7 nucleotides match TRBD1. V shed 8 bases and J 4 bases; nucleotides not matched to a gene: 13. Germline CDR1 reads MNHNS; CDR2 reads SASEGT. There are 15 residues in the CDR3. CDR3 loop: CASGLNPGGRETQYF. CDR3 coding DNA: TGTGCCAGCGGCCTTAACCCAGGGGGTCGAGAGACCCAGTACTTC.

The chain recombines TRBV7-2 with TRBJ1-2, with D possibly being TRBD1 (6 bases). Germline assignment: CDR1 SGHTA and CDR2 FQGNSA. Trimming removed 5 bases from V and 6 bases from J, with 19 bases in between. The CDR3 contains 15 residues. This CDR3 reads CASSPSRGHLDGYTF. The DNA for the CDR3 is TGTGCCAGCAGCCCATCCAGGGGACATTTAGATGGCTACACCTTC. Complete variable domain (other parts from reference TRBV7-2 and TRBJ1-2): GAGVSQSPSNKVTEKGKDVELRCDPISGHTALYWYRQSLGQGLEFLIYFQGNSAPDKSGLPSDRFSAERTGGSVSTLTIQRTQQEDSAVYLCASSPSRGHLDGYTFGSGTRLTVV.

The gene calls are TRBV5-5 and TRBJ2-7, with 14 positions matching TRBD2. The junction had 11 bases not matched to a gene; V was cut back by 4 bases and J by 11 bases. Germline V gives CDR1 SGHKS, CDR2 YYEKEE (reference sequence). This CDR3 contains 15 residues. CDR3 coding DNA: TGTGCCAGCAGCGGGTTGGGGACTAGCGGGAGAATCGAGTACTTC. Its protein product is CASSGLGTSGRIEYF.

This sequence joins TRBV12-5 and TRBJ1-2; tentative D call: TRBD1 (5 bases). Looked up from germline, CDR1 is LGHNT and CDR2 is FRNRAP. Trimming shortened V by 1 base and J by 0 bases, and 18 bases separated the two germline ends. The CDR3 runs 18 residues. The CDR3 reads CASGLGAGNIGANYGYTF. For the CDR3, the DNA is TGTGCTAGTGGTTTGGGGGCCGGAAATATAGGGGCTAACTATGGCTACACCTTC.

In nucleotides, the CDR3 is TGTGCCAGCAGCCTAGGCCCGGACAGAAACACCGGGGAGCTGTTTTTT. It specifies CASSLGPDRNTGELFF. The V gene is TRBV9, the J gene TRBJ2-2; weak D call: TRBD1 (6 bases). Per the germline V gene, CDR1 is SGDLS and CDR2 is YYNGEE. The germline V and J ends were trimmed by 4 bases and 2 bases, with 15 bases remaining between them. The length of the CDR3 is 16 residues. Complete variable domain (other parts from reference TRBV9 and TRBJ2-2): DSGVTQTPKHLITATGQRVTLRCSPRSGDLSVYWYQQSLDQGLQFLIQYYNGEERAKGNILERFSAQQFPDLHSELNLSSLELGDSALYFCASSLGPDRNTGELFFGEGSRLTVL.

This clone occurred a few times. J is TRBJ1-1 and V is TRBV29-1; D might be TRBD1 (6 bases). CDR1 and CDR2 from the germline V gene are SQVTM and ANQGSEA. The CDR3 length is 13 residues. With 6 bases removed from V and 4 bases from J, the gap between germline ends came to 15 bases. CDR3 region: CSVVEGGSTEAFF. The DNA of the CDR3 is TGCAGCGTCGTCGAGGGGGGGAGCACTGAAGCTTTCTTT.

This chain joins TRBV7-9 and TRBJ1-2; a weak D match, TRBD1 (5 bases). V lost 1 base and J lost 4, with 16 bases in between. Germline V gene data show CDR1 as SEHNR and CDR2 as FQNEAQ (reference sequence). This CDR3 is built from 16 residues. In DNA, the CDR3 is TGTGCCAGCAGCTTAGAAGGGGCGGGGATAGGCTATGGCTACACCTTC. This sequence encodes CASSLEGAGIGYGYTF.

The V gene is TRBV9, the J gene TRBJ2-5; 7 bases map to TRBD1. The germline CDR1 and CDR2 sequences are SGDLS and YYNGEE. The CDR3 is 16 residues long. The ends lost 1 base at V and 2 bases at J; junction bases unmatched: 8. The CDR3 region is CASSVLGGGGQETQYF. CDR3 nucleotide sequence: TGTGCCAGCAGCGTACTAGGGGGCGGTGGTCAAGAGACCCAGTACTTC.

The rearrangement joins TRBV28 to TRBJ2-3, with D uncertain. Germline V CDR1 and CDR2: MDHEN, SYDVKM. V was cut by 4 bases and J by 2 bases, with 16 bases left in between. This CDR3 has 16 amino acids. The CDR3 protein is CASSYDKAGLTDTQYF. The CDR3 DNA reads TGTGCCAGCAGTTATGACAAGGCAGGCCTCACAGATACGCAGTATTTT.

The CDR3 reads CATLGGGRTEAFF. In DNA form, the CDR3 reads TGTGCCACCCTGGGAGGCGGAAGGACTGAAGCTTTCTTT. The V call is TRBV28, the J call TRBJ1-1; D gene ambiguous. Trimming removed 10 bases at V and 5 bases at J, with 17 bases between. The length of the CDR3 is 13 residues. The germline V gene encodes CDR1 MDHEN and CDR2 SYDVKM.

The chain carries TRBV9 and TRBJ1-5; maybe TRBD1 (5 bases). V was pared by 4 bases and J by 11 bases, with 19 bases between. This CDR3 has 14 residues. The V gene's germline CDR1 is SGDLS and CDR2 YYNGEE. The CDR3 protein is CASSHGAATGTQHF. CDR3 DNA: TGTGCCAGCAGCCATGGGGCAGCTACTGGGACCCAGCATTTT.

This chain links TRBV29-1 with TRBJ2-5; D is uncertain. V dropped 8 bases and J dropped 4 bases, with 11 bases sitting between them. The germline V gene has CDR1 SQVTM and CDR2 ANQGSEA. The CDR3 loop spans 11 amino acids. CDR3 sequence (DNA): TGCAGCCCCCGGGTGGTAGAGACCCAGTACTTC. Its protein is CSPRVVETQYF.

This clone was picked up a small number of times. This sequence joins TRBV15 and TRBJ2-7; D is unclear. The V gene's germline CDR1 is LNHNV and CDR2 YYDKDF (reference sequence). The length of the CDR3 is 15 residues. V lost 1 base, J lost 2 bases, and 12 bases lay in between. The CDR3 loop is CATSRGIAVTYEQYF. The CDR3 DNA follows: TGTGCCACCAGCAGAGGGATAGCCGTGACCTACGAGCAGTACTTC.

The genes are TRBV27 and TRBJ2-1; 12 bases map to TRBD1. The ends lost 8 bases at V and 8 bases at J; junction bases unmatched: 13. The CDR3 loop spans 16 amino acids. Germline CDR1 MNHEY, CDR2 SMNVEV (reference sequence). The CDR3 DNA reads TGTGCCAGCTCGAAACTGGGACAGGGGGCTCCGCATGAGCAGTTCTTC. It is translated as CASSKLGQGAPHEQFF.

This chain joins TRBV5-1 and TRBJ2-5; no clear D gene. Germline loops: CDR1 SGHRS, CDR2 YFSETQ. V lost 2 bases, J lost 4 bases, and 9 bases lay in between. The CDR3 loop spans 13 amino acids. The CDR3 reads CASSFPSSETQYF. The CDR3 coding sequence is TGCGCCAGCAGCTTTCCGTCCTCAGAGACCCAGTACTTC.

This rearrangement joins TRBV5-4 to TRBJ2-7; D perhaps matches TRBD2 (6 bases). Germline lookup yields CDR1 SGHNT and CDR2 YYREEE (reference sequence). Trimming took off 4 bases at V and 5 bases at J, with 22 bases between the two ends. The CDR3 consists of 16 residues. For the CDR3, the DNA is TGTGCCAGCAGCCTTTACGTAGCGGAGACCGGCGACGAGCAGTACTTC. This codes for CASSLYVAETGDEQYF.

The chain carries TRBV13 and TRBJ2-1, with TRBD2 matching 10 bases. V dropped 4 bases and J dropped 8; count of bases not matched to a gene: 20. Germline V gives CDR1 PRHDT, CDR2 FYEKMQ (reference sequence). The CDR3 has 19 amino acids. The CDR3 bases are TGTGCCAGCAGCTACGCCCCGGCGAAGCGGGGGGGCTCAGTGTATGAGCAGTTCTTC. It is translated as CASSYAPAKRGGSVYEQFF.

V is TRBV7-9 and J is TRBJ2-7; 7 nucleotides agree with TRBD2. The V gene's germline CDR1 is SEHNR and CDR2 FQNEAQ (reference sequence). V shed 6 bases and J 1 base; nucleotides not matched to a gene: 12. The length of the CDR3 is 16 residues. DNA of the CDR3: TGTGCCAGCAGTTCATGGGGGAGGGAGCGGTCCTACGAGCAGTACTTC. Protein product: CASSSWGRERSYEQYF.

This clone was counted a single time. The CDR3 nucleotides read TGCGCCAGCAGCTACGGACAGGGTGGCAATGAAGCTTTCTTT. Translating it yields CASSYGQGGNEAFF. This chain joins TRBV5-1 and TRBJ1-1; TRBD1 agrees at 8 bases. The CDR3 totals 14 residues. With V trimmed by 3 bases and J by 7 bases, 8 bases remained unmatched. Germline lookup yields CDR1 SGHRS and CDR2 YFSETQ.